Sequencing of this T cell receptor beta chain was carried out in a study of response to subunit inactivated influenza vaccine. V was pared by 6 bases and J by 3 bases, with 9 bases of the junction left unmatched. The length of the CDR3 is 15 residues. Germline values: CDR1 LGHDT, CDR2 YNNKEL (reference sequence). Each CDR3 protein gets one entry after TCRdb re-called the RT-PCR reads with MiXCR. The table shows fewer than 600,000 distinct CDR3 sequences, with less than 7.5% occurring only once. This clonotype was counted a few times. The sequenced sample was PBMCs from blood, obtained around 25 months after vaccination. The sequence was collected from a man aged 50 to 69 who received an inactivated influenza vaccine. The chain has TRBV3-1 and TRBJ2-7, with 9 bases fitting TRBD1. This CDR3 reads CASRHSGTGLYEQYF. In DNA form, the CDR3 reads TGTGCCAGCAGACATTCCGGGACAGGGCTCTACGAGCAGTACTTC.